The entry that follows covers one T cell receptor beta chain sequence. A J-beta primer mix and a sample-barcoded 5' primer were used in a second PCR of about 7 to 12 cycles. A minimum of 3 million CDR3-containing paired-end reads was obtained for each sample. Using its own MiXCR run on the 5' RACE reads, TCRdb lists one record per CDR3 protein. The table includes approximately 900,000 distinct CDR3 sequences, around 48% detected once. The donors, all healthy, were Caucasians living in Russia, aged roughly 6 to 100. The sample belongs to a study of blood T cells in healthy people across ages. The CDR3 contains 15 residues. The V end was cut by 5 bases, the J end by 0 bases, with 13 bases between.

The sequenced material came from blood. The origin of this receptor is a man younger than 40 in good health. V usage is TRBV12-3 or TRBV12-4 and J usage is TRBJ1-1; D unresolved. The CDR3 DNA follows: TGTGCCAGCAGTCTGCAGACAACCATGAACACTGAAGCTTTCTTT. Protein: CASSLQTTMNTEAFF.